This TCR beta chain was recorded in a study of OX40 agonist ivuxolimab in advanced cancers. The wider study: Among those enrolled, mean age was around 60 years (range about 23 to 90) and 75% to 90% were male. Overall study findings and caveats: Individuals who were partial responders at 0.1-3.0 mg/kg had clonal expansion that ranked among the lowest. Normalized expansion of T-cell clones was also low for some nonresponders.

Deletions cut 8 bases from V and 1 base from J, with 16 bases between. CDR3 length: 15 residues. Germline CDR1 reads LNHDA; CDR2 reads SQIVND (reference sequence). Assay used: immunoSEQ multiplex PCR; TCRdb lists only in-frame clones, some missing. Of 57,000 or so clones listed, 70% to 90% were seen once; the top ten hold roughly 4.8%. A remark on this clone: Its antigen is not known.

This receptor was taken from an adult with an advanced solid tumor such as melanoma, head and neck, liver or kidney cancer. The source was CD4+ or CD8+ T cells sorted from blood, collected in a trial of the OX40 agonist ivuxolimab. The genes are TRBV19 and TRBJ2-3; D gene ambiguous. The CDR3 DNA sequence: TGTGCCAGTGCAAAGAGCCCTGGGGGCACAGATACGCAGTATTTT. As protein: CASAKSPGGTDTQYF.